The rows below give T cell receptor beta chains drawn from one sample of a study of identical twins. TCRdb reprocessed the 5' RACE reads with MiXCR, giving one entry per CDR3 protein. The sample yields 1.5 million or so distinct CDR3 sequences, under 35% seen once. Sequenced: cord blood. The receptors here all came from a newborn girl in good health. The CDR3 runs from the conserved cysteine through the conserved F or W. A D gene is named only where the DNA matches it firmly. The listing skips clone size in some rows; elsewhere it reads once, few, many or a size class.

v_gene	d_gene	j_gene	abundance	CDR3aa	CDR3nt
TRBV20-1	-	TRBJ1-5	few	CSASRGYSNQPQHF	TGCAGTGCTAGTAGGGGGTATAGCAATCAGCCCCAGCATTTT
TRBV7-9	TRBD1	TRBJ2-7	-	CASSLSQGANEQYF	TGTGCCAGCAGCTTATCCCAGGGGGCTAACGAGCAGTACTTC
TRBV20-1	-	TRBJ2-7	few	CSARVGVSYEQYF	TGCAGTGCTAGAGTCGGTGTCTCCTACGAGCAGTACTTC
TRBV20-1	-	TRBJ1-2	few	CSASFPGRDYGYTF	TGCAGTGCTAGTTTCCCAGGGCGGGACTATGGCTACACCTTC
TRBV12-3/TRBV12-4	-	TRBJ1-2	few	CASTPGTNYGYTF	TGTGCCAGCACCCCCGGGACTAACTATGGCTACACCTTC
TRBV2	-	TRBJ1-1	few	CASRLEGTTEAFF	TGTGCCAGCAGGCTGGAGGGAACCACTGAAGCTTTCTTT
TRBV14	-	TRBJ1-3	-	CASSARLRNTIYF	TGTGCCAGCAGCGCCCGGCTTAGAAACACCATATATTTT
TRBV6-6	TRBD1	TRBJ1-1	few	CASSSRRTGVFTEAFF	TGTGCCAGCAGTTCTCGAAGGACAGGGGTATTCACTGAAGCTTTCTTT
TRBV4-2	-	TRBJ2-3	-	CASSQDGRKDDTQYF	TGTGCCAGCAGCCAGGATGGGAGAAAAGATGATACGCAGTATTTT
TRBV7-2	TRBD2	TRBJ2-3	-	CASRTSGTGRTDTQYF	TGTGCCAGCAGGACTAGCGGGACGGGAAGGACAGATACGCAGTATTTT
TRBV20-1	-	TRBJ2-7	-	CSASPNSYEQYF	TGCAGTGCTAGCCCCAACTCCTACGAGCAGTACTTC
TRBV7-2	-	TRBJ2-3	-	CASSPYQSDTQYF	TGTGCCAGCAGCCCCTACCAGTCAGATACGCAGTATTTT
TRBV20-1	TRBD1	TRBJ2-3	-	CSASDRGVTDTQYF	TGCAGTGCCTCGGACAGGGGGGTCACAGATACGCAGTATTTT
TRBV7-9	-	TRBJ2-6	-	CASSLVAAAVLTF	TGTGCCAGCAGCTTAGTGGCGGCAGCCGTCCTGACTTTC
TRBV2	-	TRBJ2-7	few	CASSETVPLEQYF	TGTGCCAGCAGTGAAACGGTTCCGCTCGAGCAGTACTTC
TRBV6-6	-	TRBJ2-1	few	CASKQGGTLLSYNEQFF	TGTGCCAGCAAGCAGGGGGGGACCCTCCTCTCCTACAATGAGCAGTTCTTC
TRBV5-1	-	TRBJ2-4	-	CASRFPGENIRYF	TGCGCCAGCAGGTTTCCAGGGGAAAACATTCGGTACTTC
TRBV5-1	-	TRBJ2-2	-	CASSFGSYTGELFF	TGTGCCAGCAGCTTCGGGAGTTACACCGGGGAGCTGTTTTTT
TRBV11-2	-	TRBJ1-2	few	CASSSVRGGRNGYTF	TGTGCCAGCAGCTCAGTGAGAGGGGGAAGAAATGGCTACACCTTC
TRBV9	TRBD2	TRBJ2-3	-	CASSVRGGVGTDTQYF	TGTGCCAGCAGCGTCCGGGGGGGCGTCGGCACAGATACGCAGTATTTT
TRBV6-5	-	TRBJ1-2	-	CASSSTGIVLGGYTF	TGTGCCAGCAGTTCCACAGGGATAGTATTGGGGGGCTACACCTTC
TRBV7-6	TRBD2	TRBJ2-5	-	CASSIRRLAALKETQYF	TGTGCCAGCAGCATAAGACGACTAGCGGCGCTTAAAGAGACCCAGTACTTC
TRBV4-1	TRBD1	TRBJ1-1	-	CASSHLTGQMNTEAFF	TGCGCCAGCAGCCACCTAACGGGACAGATGAACACTGAAGCTTTCTTT
TRBV4-2	TRBD2	TRBJ2-7	-	CASSPPGLAGDSYEQYF	TGTGCCAGCAGCCCTCCGGGACTAGCGGGAGATTCCTACGAGCAGTACTTC
TRBV20-1	-	TRBJ1-5	-	CSARDTGTSNQPQHF	TGCAGTGCCCGGGACACTGGTACGAGCAATCAGCCCCAGCATTTT
TRBV3-1	-	TRBJ2-7	-	CASSRGEASEQYF	TGTGCCAGCAGCCGAGGTGAGGCTAGCGAGCAGTACTTC
TRBV28	-	TRBJ1-2	-	CASILRGGSYGYTF	TGTGCCAGCATCCTAAGAGGGGGAAGCTATGGCTACACCTTC
TRBV6-2/TRBV6-3	TRBD1	TRBJ1-2	many	CASSFHLRQGSNYGYTF	TGTGCCAGCAGTTTTCACCTTCGACAGGGGAGTAACTATGGCTACACCTTC
TRBV10-1	-	TRBJ2-7	-	CASSGYLGDERYF	TGCGCCAGCAGTGGCTACTTAGGGGACGAGCGGTACTTC
TRBV4-2	-	TRBJ2-3	-	CASSSVAGEPDTQYF	TGTGCCAGCAGCTCGGTGGCAGGGGAGCCAGATACGCAGTATTTT
TRBV9	-	TRBJ1-1	-	CASSVEPGWNTEAFF	TGTGCCAGCAGCGTAGAGCCGGGTTGGAACACTGAAGCTTTCTTT
TRBV11-2	-	TRBJ2-3	-	CASSRLRGGLDTQYF	TGTGCCAGCAGCCGGCTCAGGGGCGGTTTGGATACGCAGTATTTT
TRBV2	-	TRBJ2-2	-	CASIETGYTGELFF	TGTGCCAGCATCGAGACAGGCTACACCGGGGAGCTGTTTTTT
TRBV28	-	TRBJ1-5	few	CASSRFRDSNQPQHF	TGTGCCAGCAGCCGTTTCAGGGATAGCAATCAGCCCCAGCATTTT
TRBV28	-	TRBJ1-2	-	CASSLSLGRADGYTF	TGTGCCAGCAGTTTAAGCCTCGGCAGGGCTGATGGCTACACCTTC
TRBV3-1	-	TRBJ2-6	-	CASSQKPPAGANVLTF	TGTGCCAGCAGCCAAAAGCCCCCAGCTGGGGCCAACGTCCTGACTTTC
TRBV4-1	-	TRBJ2-7	many	CASRAYSGSPYEQYF	TGCGCCAGCAGAGCTTACAGCGGGTCTCCCTACGAGCAGTACTTC
TRBV7-8	-	TRBJ2-7	many	CASSLLRSEQYF	TGTGCCAGCAGCCTTTTGCGGAGCGAGCAGTACTTC
TRBV13	-	TRBJ1-2	-	CASSLVSSGVYGYTF	TGTGCCAGCAGCTTAGTCTCATCAGGGGTATATGGCTACACCTTC
TRBV12-3/TRBV12-4	-	TRBJ2-5	many	CASSGQVEATQYF	TGTGCCAGCAGTGGGCAGGTGGAAGCGACCCAGTACTTC
TRBV15	-	TRBJ2-7	few	CATSRDRRVYEQYF	TGTGCCACCAGCAGAGATCGCAGGGTTTACGAGCAGTACTTC
TRBV28	TRBD1	TRBJ2-1	-	CASSPGTGHLTTYNEQFF	TGTGCCAGCAGCCCCGGGACAGGGCATCTCACAACCTACAATGAGCAGTTCTTC
TRBV28	TRBD1	TRBJ1-1	-	CASHTRTGGNTEAFF	TGTGCCAGCCATACCAGGACAGGGGGTAACACTGAAGCTTTCTTT
TRBV6-6	-	TRBJ1-3	-	CASSYSRAPGNTIYF	TGTGCCAGCAGTTACTCTAGGGCCCCTGGAAACACCATATATTTT
TRBV6-5	TRBD1	TRBJ1-5	few	CASSPDRGKNQPQHF	TGTGCCAGCAGCCCGGACAGGGGTAAGAATCAGCCCCAGCATTTT
TRBV24-1	TRBD2	TRBJ2-5	-	CATSDFGGGYQETQYF	TGTGCCACCAGTGATTTCGGGGGAGGGTACCAAGAGACCCAGTACTTC